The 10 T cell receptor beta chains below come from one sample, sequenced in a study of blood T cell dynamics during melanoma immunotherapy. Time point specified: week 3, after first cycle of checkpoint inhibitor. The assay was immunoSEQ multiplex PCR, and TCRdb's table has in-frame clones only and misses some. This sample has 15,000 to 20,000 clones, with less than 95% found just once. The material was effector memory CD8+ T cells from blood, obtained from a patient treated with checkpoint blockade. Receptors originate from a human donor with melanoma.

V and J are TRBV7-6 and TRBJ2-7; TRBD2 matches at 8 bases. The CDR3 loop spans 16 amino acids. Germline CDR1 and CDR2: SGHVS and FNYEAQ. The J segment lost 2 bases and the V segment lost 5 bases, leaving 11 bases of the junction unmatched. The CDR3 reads CASSHLAGRGAYEQYF. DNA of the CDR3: TGTGCCAGCAGCCACCTAGCGGGTAGGGGAGCCTACGAGCAGTACTTC.

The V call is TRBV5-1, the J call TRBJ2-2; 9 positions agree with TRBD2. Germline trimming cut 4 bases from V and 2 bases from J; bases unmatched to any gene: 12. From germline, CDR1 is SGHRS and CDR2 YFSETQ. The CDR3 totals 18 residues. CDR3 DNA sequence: TGCGCCAGCAGCGGGGCTGGCGGGAGGGCCCCAAACACCGGGGAGCTGTTTTTT. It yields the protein CASSGAGGRAPNTGELFF. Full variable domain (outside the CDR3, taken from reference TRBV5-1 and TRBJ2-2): KAGVTQTPRYLIKTRGQQVTLSCSPISGHRSVSWYQQTPGQGLQFLFEYFSETQRNKGNFPGRFSGRQFSNSRSEMNVSTLELGDSALYLCASSGAGGRAPNTGELFFGEGSRLTVL.

In DNA form, the CDR3 reads TGTGCCAGCAGCGGACCGGAACCCTACGAGCAGTACTTC. This codes for CASSGPEPYEQYF. The chain links TRBV13 to TRBJ2-7; D remains unclear. Germline V lookup: CDR1 PRHDT, CDR2 FYEKMQ (reference sequence). The CDR3 has 13 amino acids. V was clipped by 5 bases and J by 2 bases, with 10 bases between them.

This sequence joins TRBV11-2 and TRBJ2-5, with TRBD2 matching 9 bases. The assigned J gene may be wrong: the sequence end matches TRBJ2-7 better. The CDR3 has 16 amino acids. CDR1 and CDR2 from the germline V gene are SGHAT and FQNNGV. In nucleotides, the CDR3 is TGTGCCAGCAGCTTAGAACCTAGCGGGATTTCCTACGAGCAGTACTTC. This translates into CASSLEPSGISYEQYF.

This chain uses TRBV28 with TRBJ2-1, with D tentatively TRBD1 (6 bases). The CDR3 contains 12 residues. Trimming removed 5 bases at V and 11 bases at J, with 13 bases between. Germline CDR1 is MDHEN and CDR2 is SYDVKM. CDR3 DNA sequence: TGTGCCAGCAGTCTCCGTAGGGGGAAGCAGTTCTTC. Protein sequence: CASSLRRGKQFF.

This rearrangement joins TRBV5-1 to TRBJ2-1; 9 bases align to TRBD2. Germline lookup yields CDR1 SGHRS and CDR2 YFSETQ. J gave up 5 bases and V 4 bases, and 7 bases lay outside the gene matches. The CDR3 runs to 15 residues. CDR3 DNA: TGCGCCAGCAGCCCTGGACTAGCGCGAAACAATGAGCAGTTCTTC. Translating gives CASSPGLARNNEQFF.

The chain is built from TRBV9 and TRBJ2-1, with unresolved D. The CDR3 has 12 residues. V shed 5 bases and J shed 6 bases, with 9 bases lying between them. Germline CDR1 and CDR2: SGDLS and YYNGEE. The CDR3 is CASSAAPNEQFF. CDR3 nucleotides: TGTGCCAGCAGTGCTGCCCCCAATGAGCAGTTCTTC.

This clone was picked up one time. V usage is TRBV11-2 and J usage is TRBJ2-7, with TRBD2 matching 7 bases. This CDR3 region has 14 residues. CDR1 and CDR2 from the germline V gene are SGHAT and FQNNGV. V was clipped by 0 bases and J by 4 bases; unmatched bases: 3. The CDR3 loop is CASSLEPSGYEQYF. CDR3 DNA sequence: TGTGCCAGCAGCTTAGAGCCTAGCGGTTACGAGCAGTACTTC.

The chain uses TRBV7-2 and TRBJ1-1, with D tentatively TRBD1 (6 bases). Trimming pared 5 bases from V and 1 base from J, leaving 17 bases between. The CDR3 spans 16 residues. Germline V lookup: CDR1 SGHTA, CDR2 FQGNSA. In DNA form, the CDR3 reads TGTGCCAGCAGCCGACCTACGCAAGGGGGGAACACTGAAGCTTTCTTT. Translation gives CASSRPTQGGNTEAFF. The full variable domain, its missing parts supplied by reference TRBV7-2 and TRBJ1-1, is GAGVSQSPSNKVTEKGKDVELRCDPISGHTALYWYRQSLGQGLEFLIYFQGNSAPDKSGLPSDRFSAERTGGSVSTLTIQRTQQEDSAVYLCASSRPTQGGNTEAFFGQGTRLTVV.

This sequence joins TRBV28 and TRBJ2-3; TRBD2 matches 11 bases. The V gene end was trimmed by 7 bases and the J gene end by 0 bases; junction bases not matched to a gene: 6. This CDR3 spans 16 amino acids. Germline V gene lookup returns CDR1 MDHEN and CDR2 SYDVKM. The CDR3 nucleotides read TGTGCCAGCACCTCGGGACTAGCGGATAGCACAGATACGCAGTATTTT. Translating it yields CASTSGLADSTDTQYF.